Presented here are 16 T cell receptor beta chains from one specimen sequenced in a study of patients and donors after allogeneic stem cell transplantation. TCRdb reprocessed the RT-PCR reads via MiXCR and lists one record per CDR3 protein. The sample lists approximately 150,000 distinct CDR3 sequences, 20% to 25% seen once, with 25% to 30% in the top ten. The specimen sequenced was blood, either unsorted or a sorted T cell fraction (not recorded which). Receptor source: a human donor who was either an allogeneic HSCT recipient or a stem cell or donor lymphocyte infusion donor (not recorded which). It is not recorded whose cells these are; they may come from a transplant donor.

This chain uses TRBV27 with TRBJ2-1; D is unclear. V dropped 1 base and J dropped 8 bases, with 9 bases sitting between them. The CDR3 loop spans 13 amino acids. Looked up from germline, CDR1 is MNHEY and CDR2 is SMNVEV (reference sequence). The CDR3 DNA sequence: TGTGCCAGCAGTTTATTTTCCCCGGATGAGCAGTTCTTC. Its translation: CASSLFSPDEQFF.

This clonotype was counted at least ten times. This chain joins TRBV20-1 and TRBJ1-2; 8 bases agree with TRBD1. Germline V gene sequence: CDR1 DFQATT, CDR2 SNEGSKA (reference sequence). The CDR3 is 13 residues long. Unmatched junction bases numbered 9, after V lost 6 bases and J lost 6 bases. CDR3 loop: CSARMDRVNGYTF. The DNA of the CDR3 is TGCAGTGCCAGAATGGACAGGGTGAATGGCTACACCTTC.

The table lists this clonotype with many counts. V gene TRBV12-3 or TRBV12-4 combines with J gene TRBJ1-1, with no clear D. With 3 bases removed from V and 1 base from J, the gap between germline ends came to 12 bases. The CDR3 is 15 residues long. The DNA of the CDR3 is TGTGCCAGCAGTTTGGGCCCGCCGAGGAACACTGAAGCTTTCTTT. Protein product: CASSLGPPRNTEAFF.

The chain uses TRBV7-3 and TRBJ2-1, with 7 bases lining up with TRBD2. Germline values: CDR1 SGHTA, CDR2 FQGTGA. The CDR3 contains 15 residues. V lost 5 bases, J lost 4 bases, and 8 bases stayed unmatched. The CDR3 here is CASSLLGGTYNEQFF. The CDR3 nucleotides are TGTGCCAGCAGCCTTCTCGGGGGGACTTACAATGAGCAGTTCTTC.

This clonotype occurred many times. The V call is TRBV18, the J call TRBJ1-2; D might be TRBD1 (5 bases). The CDR3 contains 15 residues. The germline V gene encodes CDR1 KGHSH and CDR2 LQKENI. Trimming took off 0 bases at V and 5 bases at J, with 13 bases between the two ends. In DNA, the CDR3 is TGTGCCAGCTCACCACCTGCAGGGCCGGGATATGGCTACACCTTC. Its protein is CASSPPAGPGYGYTF.

This clonotype was detected only a few times. This chain uses TRBV12-3 or TRBV12-4 with TRBJ1-2; D remains unclear. The CDR3 spans 17 residues. Trimming took off 6 bases at V and 2 bases at J, with 22 bases between the two ends. The CDR3 DNA is TGTGCCAGCAGCGCTACTCCCGGACTAAATACGAACTATGGCTACACCTTC. Translation: CASSATPGLNTNYGYTF.

This rearrangement joins TRBV6-5 to TRBJ1-2; D unclear. Trimming took 6 bases from V and 4 from J, leaving 9 bases between them. The germline CDR1 and CDR2 sequences are MNHEY and SVGAGI. There are 12 residues in the CDR3. Here the CDR3 DNA reads TGTGCCAGCAGGGGAGGAGGCTATGGCTACACCTTC. Translated, it gives CASRGGGYGYTF.

The V and J genes are TRBV20-1 and TRBJ1-1; D gene unclear. CDR3 length equals 13 residues. The germline CDR1 and CDR2 sequences are DFQATT and SNEGSKA (reference sequence). Trimming left V 5 bases short and J 5 bases short, with 15 bases between. CDR3 in amino acids: CSADRSGRTEAFF. The DNA for the CDR3 is TGCAGTGCTGATAGATCGGGGAGGACTGAAGCTTTCTTT.

Comment on this clonotype: Germline and junction disagree at one end, which may indicate a read error. The rearrangement uses TRBV6-5 and TRBJ1-3; D might be TRBD1 (5 bases). The CDR3 loop spans 14 amino acids. The germline V gene encodes CDR1 MNHEY and CDR2 SVGAGI. The CDR3 region has the DNA TGTGCCACCAGTAGGACACACTCTGGAAACACCATATATTTT. Encoded protein: CATSRTHSGNTIYF.

The J gene is TRBJ1-4, the V gene TRBV4-1; a weak D match, TRBD1 (5 bases). V was pared by 4 bases and J by 7 bases, with 16 bases between. The CDR3 is 15 amino acids. Germline V gene sequence: CDR1 MGHRA, CDR2 YSYEKL. The CDR3 nucleotides are TGCGCCAGCAGCCTGTCTCGACAGAGGGGTGAAAAACTGTTTTTT. Its protein is CASSLSRQRGEKLFF.

This clonotype showed up many times. The V and J genes are TRBV20-1 and TRBJ2-7; 8 nucleotides line up with TRBD2. Germline CDR1 and CDR2: DFQATT and SNEGSKA (reference sequence). V lost 3 bases and J lost 5; bases outside the gene matches: 9. This CDR3 comprises 14 residues. DNA for the CDR3: TGCAGTGCTAGCCCGGGAGGGAATTCGGACGAGCAGTACTTC. This encodes CSASPGGNSDEQYF.

This chain links TRBV5-1 with TRBJ2-6; D unclear. Trimming stripped 0 bases from V and 0 bases from J, with 4 bases between. Germline assignment: CDR1 SGHRS and CDR2 YFSETQ. The CDR3 extends over 15 amino acids. The CDR3 DNA is TGCGCCAGCAGCTTGGAATACTCTGGGGCCAACGTCCTGACTTTC. Translating it yields CASSLEYSGANVLTF.

The chain combines TRBV7-3 with TRBJ2-3; D gene ambiguous. Germline V gene data show CDR1 as SGHTA and CDR2 as FQGTGA. V lost 0 bases and J 3 bases, leaving 7 bases between the germline ends. CDR3 length: 14 residues. The CDR3 DNA is TGTGCCAGCAGCTTAACGGCGGAGACAGATACGCAGTATTTT. Translated, it gives CASSLTAETDTQYF. Full variable domain (missing parts from reference TRBV7-3 and TRBJ2-3): GAGVSQTPSNKVTEKGKYVELRCDPISGHTALYWYRQSLGQGPEFLIYFQGTGAADDSGLPNDRFFAVRPEGSVSTLKIQRTERGDSAVYLCASSLTAETDTQYFGPGTRLTVL.

This clonotype was seen a single time. The chain recombines TRBV10-3 with TRBJ2-3; D is perhaps TRBD1 (5 bases). The CDR3 has 11 residues. Trimming took off 11 bases at V and 3 bases at J, with 9 bases between the two ends. Germline V gene data show CDR1 as ENHRY and CDR2 as SYGVKD. The CDR3 DNA sequence: TGTGCCGCCAGGGATACAGATACGCAGTATTTT. This sequence encodes CAARDTDTQYF.

This clonotype has only one observation. This sequence joins TRBV11-2 and TRBJ2-5; 7 bases are shared with TRBD1. CDR3 length: 14 amino acids. V was pared by 1 base and J by 5 bases, with 4 bases of the junction left unmatched. CDR1 is SGHAT and CDR2 is FQNNGV in the germline V gene. The CDR3 protein is CASSLGGGRETQYF. DNA of the CDR3: TGTGCCAGCAGCTTAGGAGGGGGCCGGGAGACCCAGTACTTC.

This clonotype was seen repeatedly, ten times or more. This chain uses TRBV15 with TRBJ1-1; D possibly corresponds to TRBD1 (6 bases). CDR3 length: 15 amino acids. Germline assignment: CDR1 LNHNV and CDR2 YYDKDF (reference sequence). V lost 3 bases and J lost 0, with 11 bases in between. The CDR3 region is CATSRPGQLNTEAFF. Here the CDR3 DNA reads TGTGCCACCAGCAGGCCGGGACAACTGAACACTGAAGCTTTCTTT.